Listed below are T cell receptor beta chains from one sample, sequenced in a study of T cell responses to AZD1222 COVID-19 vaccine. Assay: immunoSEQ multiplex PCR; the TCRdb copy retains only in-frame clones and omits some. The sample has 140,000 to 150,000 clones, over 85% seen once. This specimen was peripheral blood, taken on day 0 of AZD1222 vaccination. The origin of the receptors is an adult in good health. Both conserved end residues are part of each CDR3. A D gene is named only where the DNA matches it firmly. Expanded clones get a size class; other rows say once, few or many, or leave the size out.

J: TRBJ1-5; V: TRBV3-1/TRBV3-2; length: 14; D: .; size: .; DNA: TGTGCCAGCAGCCAAGGGGATCTCGATCAGCCCCAGCATTTT; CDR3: CASSQGDLDQPQHF
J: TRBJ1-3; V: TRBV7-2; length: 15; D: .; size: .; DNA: TGTGCCAGCAGCTTAGTTTACAGCTCTGGAAACACCATATATTTT; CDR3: CASSLVYSSGNTIYF
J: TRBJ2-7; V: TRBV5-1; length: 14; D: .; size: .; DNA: TGCGCCAGCAGCTTGGATCCAGCCTCCTACGAGCAGTACTTC; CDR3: CASSLDPASYEQYF
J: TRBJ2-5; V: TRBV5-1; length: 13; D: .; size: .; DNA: TGCGCCACCCGAGGGGGATCTGAGGAGACCCAGTACTTC; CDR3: CATRGGSEETQYF
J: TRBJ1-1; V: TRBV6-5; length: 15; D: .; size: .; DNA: TGTGCCAGCAGTCCCCGGGGGGGGCTGGAAACTGAAGCTTTCTTT; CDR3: CASSPRGGLETEAFF
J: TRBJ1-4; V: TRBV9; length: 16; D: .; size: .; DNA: TGTGCCAGCAGCCCCCCACGAGCAACAGGGAATGAAAAACTGTTTTTT; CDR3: CASSPPRATGNEKLFF
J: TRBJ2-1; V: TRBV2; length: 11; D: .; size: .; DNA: TGTGCCAGCAACCCCCCTCATGAGCAGTTCTTC; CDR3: CASNPPHEQFF
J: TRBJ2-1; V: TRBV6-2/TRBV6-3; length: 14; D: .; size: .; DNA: TGTGCCAGCAGTTCCTACGGGGAGAGAAATGAGCAGTTCTTC; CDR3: CASSSYGERNEQFF
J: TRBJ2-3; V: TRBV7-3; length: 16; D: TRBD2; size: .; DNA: TGTGCCAGCAGCTTAACGAGGGAGGGACCCACAGATACGCAGTATTTT; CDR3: CASSLTREGPTDTQYF
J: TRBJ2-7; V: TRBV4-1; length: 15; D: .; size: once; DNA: TGCGCCAGCAGCCAACTGGGGCTAATCTCCTACGAGCAGTACTTC; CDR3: CASSQLGLISYEQYF
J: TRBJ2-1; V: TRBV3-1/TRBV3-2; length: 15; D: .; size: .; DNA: TGTGCCAGCAGCCAAGGACCACAGGGAGTTGTTGAGCAGTTCTTC; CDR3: CASSQGPQGVVEQFF
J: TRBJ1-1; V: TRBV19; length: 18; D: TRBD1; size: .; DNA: TGTGCCAGTAGTATAGGGGTCCGGGACAGGGGGCGTCTCACTGAAGCTTTCTTT; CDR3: CASSIGVRDRGRLTEAFF
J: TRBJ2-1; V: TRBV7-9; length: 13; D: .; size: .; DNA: TGTGCCAGCAGCTTGGGGGGGCGCGCTGAGCAGTTCTTC; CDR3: CASSLGGRAEQFF
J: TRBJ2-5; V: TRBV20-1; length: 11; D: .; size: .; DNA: TGCAGCGGGCAGGGTGGAGAGACCCAGTACTTC; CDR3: CSGQGGETQYF
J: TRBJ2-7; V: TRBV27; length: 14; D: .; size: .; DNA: TGTGCCAGCAGTCCCTTTAAGACCGCCTACGAGCAGTACTTC; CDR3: CASSPFKTAYEQYF
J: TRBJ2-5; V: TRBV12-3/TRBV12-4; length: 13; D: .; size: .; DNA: TGTGCCAGCACCCAGGGTAGTCGGGAGACCCAGTACTTC; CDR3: CASTQGSRETQYF
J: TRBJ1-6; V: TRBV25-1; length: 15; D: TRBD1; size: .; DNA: TGTGCCAGCAGTGCTTCCCGGACAGGCGGGCCACCCCTCCACTTT; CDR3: CASSASRTGGPPLHF
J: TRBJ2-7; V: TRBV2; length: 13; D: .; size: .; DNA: TGTGCCAGCAGTCGGGTACTAGGCGACGAGCAGTACTTC; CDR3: CASSRVLGDEQYF
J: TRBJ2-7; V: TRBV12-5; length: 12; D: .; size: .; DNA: TGTGCTAGTGCAGCCCCCCCCTACGAGCAGTACTTC; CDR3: CASAAPPYEQYF
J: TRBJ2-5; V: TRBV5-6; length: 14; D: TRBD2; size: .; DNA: TGTGCCAGCAGCCATCGGGGAGGGAGAGAGACCCAGTACTTC; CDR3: CASSHRGGRETQYF
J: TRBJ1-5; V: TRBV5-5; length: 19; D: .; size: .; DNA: TGTGCCAGCAGCTTGTTTGCGGGCAGGGATTTTATAGGCAATCAGCCCCAGCATTTT; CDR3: CASSLFAGRDFIGNQPQHF
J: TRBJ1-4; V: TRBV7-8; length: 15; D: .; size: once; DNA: TGTGCCAGCACCCCTTACGGGGGGGCGAATGAAAAACTGTTTTTT; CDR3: CASTPYGGANEKLFF
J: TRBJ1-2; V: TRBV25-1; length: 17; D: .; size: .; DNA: TGTGCCAGCAGTCCCTTGCCAAGGTTGGGACCGGACTATGGCTACACCTTC; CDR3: CASSPLPRLGPDYGYTF
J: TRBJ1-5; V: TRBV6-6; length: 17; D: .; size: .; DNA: TGTGCCAGCAGCCGAAGGTCCGGGACGGGGAGCGATCAGCCCCAGCATTTT; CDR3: CASSRRSGTGSDQPQHF
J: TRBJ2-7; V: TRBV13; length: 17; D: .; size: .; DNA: TGTGCCAGCAGCTTAGGAAGACGTCCGGGGGCCCAGGACGAGCAGTACTTC; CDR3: CASSLGRRPGAQDEQYF
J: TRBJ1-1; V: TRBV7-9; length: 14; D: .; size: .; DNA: TGTGCCAGCAGCTTAATTTCAGGGGTTCCTGAAGCTTTCTTT; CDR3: CASSLISGVPEAFF
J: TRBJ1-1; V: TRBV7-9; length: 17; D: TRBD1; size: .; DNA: TGTGCCAGCAGCTTAGGGGACAGGGGAAGGAGAAGCACTGAAGCTTTCTTT; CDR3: CASSLGDRGRRSTEAFF
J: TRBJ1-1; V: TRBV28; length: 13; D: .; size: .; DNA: TGTGCCAGCAGTTTGCAGCATGGCACTGAAGCTTTCTTT; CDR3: CASSLQHGTEAFF
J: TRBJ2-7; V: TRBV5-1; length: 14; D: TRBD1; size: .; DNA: TGCGCCAGCAGCCGGACAGGGCCCTCCTACGAGCAGTACTTC; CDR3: CASSRTGPSYEQYF
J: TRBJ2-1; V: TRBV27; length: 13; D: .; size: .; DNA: TGTGCCAGCAGCCTCCGGGACCCCAATGAGCAGTTCTTC; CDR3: CASSLRDPNEQFF
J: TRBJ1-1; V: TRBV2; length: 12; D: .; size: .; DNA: TGTGCCAGCAGCCTCGTGAACACTGAAGCTTTCTTT; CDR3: CASSLVNTEAFF
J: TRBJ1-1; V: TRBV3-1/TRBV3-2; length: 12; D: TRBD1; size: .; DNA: TGTGCCAGCAGCTCAGGGGGAACGAGGGCTTTCTTT; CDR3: CASSSGGTRAFF
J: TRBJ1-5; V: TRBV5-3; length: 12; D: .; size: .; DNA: TGTGCCGGGGGGAAGTGGTATCAGCCCCAGCATTTT; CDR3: CAGGKWYQPQHF
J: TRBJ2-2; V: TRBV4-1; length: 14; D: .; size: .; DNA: TGCGCCAGCAGCCAAGCCAGCGGGTATGGGGAGCTGTTTTTT; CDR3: CASSQASGYGELFF
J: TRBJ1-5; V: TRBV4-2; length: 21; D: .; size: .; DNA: TGTGCCAGCAGCCAAGATGGACTCTCGTGGGGGGGGTTGGCGGGCAATCAGCCCCAGCATTTT; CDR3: CASSQDGLSWGGLAGNQPQHF